The present TCR beta chain was sequenced within a study of T-cell reconstitution after alpha-beta-depleted transplantation in children. Of note for this clonotype: A much larger clone lies a single base off, so this may be a read error.

This sample's TCRbeta library carried unique molecular identifier barcodes. TCRdb re-called the PCR reads with MiXCR, one entry per CDR3 protein. The table includes roughly 350,000 distinct CDR3 sequences, around 16% detected once. The specimen was PBMCs, mostly from graft donor cells, collected 360 days after TCRalphabeta/CD19-depleted stem cell transplant. This sequence originates from a male patient aged 2-10 years who had a stem cell transplant for acute lymphoblastic leukemia, so the T cells may come from the graft donor.

The chain's CDR3 is CASSFSLARNEQIF. The CDR3 region has the DNA TGTGCCAGCAGCTTCTCGCTAGCTCGCAATGAGCAGATCTTC. V and J are TRBV5-6 and TRBJ2-1, with D perhaps TRBD2 (5 bases). The CDR3 totals 14 residues. CDR1 and CDR2 (germline): SGHDT, YYEEEE.